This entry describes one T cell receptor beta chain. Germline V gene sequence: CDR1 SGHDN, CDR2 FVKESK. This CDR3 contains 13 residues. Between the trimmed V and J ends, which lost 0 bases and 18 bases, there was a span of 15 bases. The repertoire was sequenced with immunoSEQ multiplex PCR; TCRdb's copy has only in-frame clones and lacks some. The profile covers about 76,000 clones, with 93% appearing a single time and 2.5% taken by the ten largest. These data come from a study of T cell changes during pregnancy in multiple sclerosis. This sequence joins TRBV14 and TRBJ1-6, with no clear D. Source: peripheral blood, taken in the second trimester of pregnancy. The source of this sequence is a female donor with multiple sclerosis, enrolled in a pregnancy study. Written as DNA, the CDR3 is TGTGCCAGCAGCCAAGATTCCGGGAGGGTACGCCACTTT. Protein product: CASSQDSGRVRHF.